This T cell receptor beta chain was profiled in a study of CD4 T cells in relation to SARS-CoV-2 and coronaviruses. TCRdb's table, derived via immunoSEQ multiplex PCR, lists solely in-frame clones and lacks some. The table records 60,000 or so clones, about 94% of them present only once. Between the trimmed V and J ends, which lost 3 bases and 5 bases, there was a span of 7 bases. The germline CDR1 and CDR2 sequences are MDHEN and SYDVKM. This CDR3 has 12 amino acids. Before the COVID-19 pandemic, during about 2011-2019, CD4+ T cells were taken from unexposed donors. This clone was recorded once. Its matching antigen is unknown. Findings and caveats of the study: Monoreactive clones expanded significantly more to SARS-CoV-2 than crossreactive clones did.

The TCR was taken from a human donor in good health. Input material: naive CD4+ T cells from PBMCs. Subset in this sample: naive CD4+ T cells isolated by negative enrichment. The chain uses TRBV28 and TRBJ1-2; D remains ambiguous. The CDR3 nucleotides read TGTGCCAGCAGTTTTCTACCGTATGGCTACACCTTC. It specifies CASSFLPYGYTF.